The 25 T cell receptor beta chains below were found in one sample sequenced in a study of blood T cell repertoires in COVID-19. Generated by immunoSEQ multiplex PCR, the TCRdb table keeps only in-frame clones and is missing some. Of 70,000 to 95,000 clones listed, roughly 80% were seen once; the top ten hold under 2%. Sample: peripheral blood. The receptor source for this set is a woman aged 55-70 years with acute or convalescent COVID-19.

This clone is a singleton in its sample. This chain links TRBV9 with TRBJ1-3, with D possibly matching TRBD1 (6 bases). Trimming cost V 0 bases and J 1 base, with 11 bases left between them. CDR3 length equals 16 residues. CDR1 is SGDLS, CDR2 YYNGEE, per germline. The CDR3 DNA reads TGTGCCAGCAGCGTAGGGGGCAGGGGTTCTGGAAACACCATATATTTT. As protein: CASSVGGRGSGNTIYF.

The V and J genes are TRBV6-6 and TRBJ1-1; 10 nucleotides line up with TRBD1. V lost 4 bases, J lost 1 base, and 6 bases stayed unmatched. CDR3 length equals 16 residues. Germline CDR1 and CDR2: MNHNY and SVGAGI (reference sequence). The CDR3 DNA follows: TGTGCCAGCAGTTCTCGGACAGGGGGAAGGAACACTGAAGCTTTCTTT. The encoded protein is CASSSRTGGRNTEAFF.

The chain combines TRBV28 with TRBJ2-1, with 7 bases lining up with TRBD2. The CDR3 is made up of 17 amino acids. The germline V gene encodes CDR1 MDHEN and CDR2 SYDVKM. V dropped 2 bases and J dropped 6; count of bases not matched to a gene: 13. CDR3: CASSLRTGRERFNEQFF. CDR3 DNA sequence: TGTGCCAGCAGTTTAAGAACGGGGCGGGAGAGGTTCAATGAGCAGTTCTTC.

This chain's CDR3 is CASSQSHQRPSGANVLTF. The DNA for the CDR3 is TGTGCCAGCTCACAGAGCCACCAGAGGCCCTCTGGGGCCAACGTCCTGACTTTC. The chain employs TRBV18 and TRBJ2-6; no firm D call. Trimming left V 4 bases short and J 0 bases short, with 16 bases between. Per the germline V gene, CDR1 is KGHSH and CDR2 is LQKENI. The CDR3 is made up of 18 amino acids. Filled out from reference TRBV18 and TRBJ2-6, the complete variable domain reads NAGVMQNPRHLVRRRGQEARLRCSPMKGHSHVYWYRQLPEEGLKFMVYLQKENIIDESGMPKERFSAEFPKEGPSILRIQQVVRGDSAAYFCASSQSHQRPSGANVLTFGAGSRLTVL.

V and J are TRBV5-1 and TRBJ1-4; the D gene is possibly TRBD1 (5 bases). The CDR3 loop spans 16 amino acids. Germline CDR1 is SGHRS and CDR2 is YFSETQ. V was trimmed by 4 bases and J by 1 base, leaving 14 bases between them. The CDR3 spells CASSPLGRGTNEKLFF. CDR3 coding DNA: TGCGCCAGCAGCCCCCTGGGGAGGGGAACTAATGAAAAACTGTTTTTT.

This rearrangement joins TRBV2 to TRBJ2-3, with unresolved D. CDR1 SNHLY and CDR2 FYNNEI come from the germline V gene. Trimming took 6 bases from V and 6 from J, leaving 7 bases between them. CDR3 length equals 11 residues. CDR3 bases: TGTGCCAGCAGGCTACTTGATACGCAGTATTTT. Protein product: CASRLLDTQYF.

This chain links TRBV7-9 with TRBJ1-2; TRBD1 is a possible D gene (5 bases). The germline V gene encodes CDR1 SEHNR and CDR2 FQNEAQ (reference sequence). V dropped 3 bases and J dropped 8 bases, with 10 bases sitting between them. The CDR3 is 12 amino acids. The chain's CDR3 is CASSLDIRGYTF. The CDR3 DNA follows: TGTGCCAGCAGCTTGGACATTCGAGGCTACACCTTC.

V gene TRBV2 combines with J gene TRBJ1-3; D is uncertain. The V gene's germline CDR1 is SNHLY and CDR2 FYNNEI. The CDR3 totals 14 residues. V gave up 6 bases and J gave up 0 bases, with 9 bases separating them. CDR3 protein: CASRRLSSGNTIYF. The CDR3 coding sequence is TGTGCCAGCAGGAGGCTGTCCTCTGGAAACACCATATATTTT.

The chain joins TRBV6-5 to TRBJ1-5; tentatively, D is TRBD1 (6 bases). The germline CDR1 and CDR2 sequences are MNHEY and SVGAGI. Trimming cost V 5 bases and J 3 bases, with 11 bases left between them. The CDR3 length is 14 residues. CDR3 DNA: TGTGCCAGCAGTCACAGGGTTGACAATCAGCCCCAGCATTTT. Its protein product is CASSHRVDNQPQHF.

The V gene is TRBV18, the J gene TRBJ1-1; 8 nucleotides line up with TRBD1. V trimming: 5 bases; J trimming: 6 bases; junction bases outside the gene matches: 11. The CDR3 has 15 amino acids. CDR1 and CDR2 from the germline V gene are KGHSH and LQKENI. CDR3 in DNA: TGTGCCAGCTCATCCACCCCGGACAGGGCGGCTGAAGCTTTCTTT. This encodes CASSSTPDRAAEAFF.

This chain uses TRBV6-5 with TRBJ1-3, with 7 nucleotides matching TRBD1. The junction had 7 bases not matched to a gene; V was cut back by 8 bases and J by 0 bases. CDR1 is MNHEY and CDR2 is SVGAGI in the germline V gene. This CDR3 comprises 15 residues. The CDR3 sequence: CASGRDRGSGNTIYF. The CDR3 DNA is TGTGCCAGCGGACGGGACAGAGGCTCTGGAAACACCATATATTTT.

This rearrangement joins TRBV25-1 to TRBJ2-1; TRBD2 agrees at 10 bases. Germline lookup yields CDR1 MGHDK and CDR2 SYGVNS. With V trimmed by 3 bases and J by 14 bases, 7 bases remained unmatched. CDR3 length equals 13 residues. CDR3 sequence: CASSEDSGRKEFF. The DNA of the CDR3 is TGTGCCAGCAGTGAGGATAGCGGGAGGAAAGAGTTCTTC.

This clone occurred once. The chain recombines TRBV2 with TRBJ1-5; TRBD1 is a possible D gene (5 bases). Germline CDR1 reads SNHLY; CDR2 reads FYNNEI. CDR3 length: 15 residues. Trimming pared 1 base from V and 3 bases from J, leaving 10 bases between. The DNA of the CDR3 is TGTGCCAGCAGTGAAGTCAGGGTCCCCAATCAGCCCCAGCATTTT. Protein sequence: CASSEVRVPNQPQHF.

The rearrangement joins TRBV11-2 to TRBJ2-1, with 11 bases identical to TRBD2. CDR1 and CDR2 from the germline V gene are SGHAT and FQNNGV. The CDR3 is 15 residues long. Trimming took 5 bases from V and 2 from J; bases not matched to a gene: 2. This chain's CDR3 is CASSPTSGTYNEQFF. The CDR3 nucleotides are TGTGCCAGCAGCCCGACTAGCGGGACCTACAATGAGCAGTTCTTC.

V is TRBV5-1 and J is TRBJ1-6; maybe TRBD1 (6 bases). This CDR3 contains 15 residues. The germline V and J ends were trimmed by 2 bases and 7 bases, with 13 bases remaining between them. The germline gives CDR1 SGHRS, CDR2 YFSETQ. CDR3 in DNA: TGCGCCAGCAGCTTCCGGGGGGCCGAGAATTCACCCCTCCACTTT. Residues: CASSFRGAENSPLHF.

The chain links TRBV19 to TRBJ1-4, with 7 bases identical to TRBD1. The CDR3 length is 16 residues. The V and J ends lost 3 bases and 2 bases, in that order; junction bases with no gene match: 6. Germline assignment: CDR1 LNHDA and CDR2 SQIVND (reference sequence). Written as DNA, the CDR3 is TGTGCCAGTAGTATGGAGGGGGCGATTACTAATGAAAAACTGTTTTTT. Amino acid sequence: CASSMEGAITNEKLFF.

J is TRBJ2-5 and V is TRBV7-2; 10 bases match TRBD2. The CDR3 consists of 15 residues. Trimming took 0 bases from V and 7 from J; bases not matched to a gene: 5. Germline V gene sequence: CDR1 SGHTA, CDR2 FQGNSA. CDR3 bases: TGTGCCAGCAGCTTAGCAGCGGGGGGGCAGGGGACCCAGTACTTC. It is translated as CASSLAAGGQGTQYF.

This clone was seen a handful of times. In DNA, the CDR3 is TGTGCCAGCAGTCCAATGGCGGGACAGGGGGCAACCGGGGAGCTGTTTTTT. Protein sequence: CASSPMAGQGATGELFF. V is TRBV25-1 and J is TRBJ2-2, with 12 bases aligning to TRBD1. The germline CDR1 and CDR2 sequences are MGHDK and SYGVNS. With V trimmed by 5 bases and J by 5 bases, 9 bases remained unmatched. The CDR3 is made up of 17 amino acids.

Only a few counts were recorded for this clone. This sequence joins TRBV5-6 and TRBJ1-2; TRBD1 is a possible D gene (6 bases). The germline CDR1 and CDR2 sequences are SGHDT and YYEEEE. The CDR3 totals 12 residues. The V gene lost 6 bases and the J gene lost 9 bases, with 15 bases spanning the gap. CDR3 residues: CASTTTGVSYTF. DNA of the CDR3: TGTGCCAGCACCACGACAGGTGTTAGCTACACCTTC. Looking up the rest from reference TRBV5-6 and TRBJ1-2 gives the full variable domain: DAGVTQSPTHLIKTRGQQVTLRCSPKSGHDTVSWYQQALGQGPQFIFQYYEEEERQRGNFPDRFSGHQFPNYSSELNVNALLLGDSALYLCASTTTGVSYTFGSGTRLTVV.

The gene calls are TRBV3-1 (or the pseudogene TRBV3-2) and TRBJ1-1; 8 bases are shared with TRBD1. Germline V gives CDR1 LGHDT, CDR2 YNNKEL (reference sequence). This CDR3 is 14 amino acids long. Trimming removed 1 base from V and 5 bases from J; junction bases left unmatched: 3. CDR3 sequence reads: CASSQAGGATEAFF. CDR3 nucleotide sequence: TGTGCCAGCAGCCAAGCAGGGGGCGCGACTGAAGCTTTCTTT.

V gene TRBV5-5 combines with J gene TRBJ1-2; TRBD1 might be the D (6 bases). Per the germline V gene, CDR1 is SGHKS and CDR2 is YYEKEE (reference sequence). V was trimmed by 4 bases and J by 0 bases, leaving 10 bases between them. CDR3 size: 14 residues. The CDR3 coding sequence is TGTGCCAGCAGCACCGGACAGACTAACTATGGCTACACCTTC. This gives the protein CASSTGQTNYGYTF.

For the CDR3, the DNA is TGTGCCAGCAGTCCCAGGGGGCTCGGTAATGAAAAACTGTTTTTT. As protein: CASSPRGLGNEKLFF. The rearrangement uses TRBV28 and TRBJ1-4, with 8 bases lining up with TRBD1. CDR3 length equals 15 residues. Trimming removed 5 bases from V and 4 bases from J; junction bases left unmatched: 6. CDR1 and CDR2 (germline): MDHEN, SYDVKM.

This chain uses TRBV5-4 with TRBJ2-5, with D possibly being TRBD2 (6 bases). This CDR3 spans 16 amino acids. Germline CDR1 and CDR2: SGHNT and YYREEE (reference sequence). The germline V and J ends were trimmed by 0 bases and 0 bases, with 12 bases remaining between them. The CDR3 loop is CASSLVWRGNQETQYF. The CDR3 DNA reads TGTGCCAGCAGCTTGGTGTGGCGCGGGAACCAAGAGACCCAGTACTTC.

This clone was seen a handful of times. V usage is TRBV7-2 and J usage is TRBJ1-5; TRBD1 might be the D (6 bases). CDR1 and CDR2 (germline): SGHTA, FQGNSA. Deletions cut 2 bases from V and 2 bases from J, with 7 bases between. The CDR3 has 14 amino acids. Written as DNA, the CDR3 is TGTGCCAGCAGCTTAAACAGGGGCAATCAGCCCCAGCATTTT. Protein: CASSLNRGNQPQHF.

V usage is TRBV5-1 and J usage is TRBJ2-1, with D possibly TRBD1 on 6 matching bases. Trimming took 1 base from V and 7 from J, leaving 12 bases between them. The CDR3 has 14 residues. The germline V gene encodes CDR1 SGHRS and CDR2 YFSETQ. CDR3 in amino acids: CASSLLYRVNEQFF. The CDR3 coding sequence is TGCGCCAGCAGCTTGCTTTACAGGGTGAATGAGCAGTTCTTC. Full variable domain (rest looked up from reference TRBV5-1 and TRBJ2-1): KAGVTQTPRYLIKTRGQQVTLSCSPISGHRSVSWYQQTPGQGLQFLFEYFSETQRNKGNFPGRFSGRQFSNSRSEMNVSTLELGDSALYLCASSLLYRVNEQFFGPGTRLTVL.